This is a list of T cell receptor beta chains from one sample in a study of blood T cell repertoires in COVID-19. Libraries were prepared by immunoSEQ multiplex PCR; TCRdb keeps only in-frame clonotypes and omits some of them. The sample comprises more than 100,000 clones, over 75% of which are singletons, and under 15% rests with the top ten. Sequencing was carried out using peripheral blood. The source of these receptors is a human donor in a cohort sampled during active or convalescent COVID-19. Each CDR3 is given with its conserved first and last residue. D genes are given only for firm matches. Expanded clones are given a class, and other clones once, few, many or no size at all.

CASSPRTGSYEQYF,TGTGCCAGTAGTCCCCGGACAGGATCCTACGAGCAGTACTTC,TRBV19,TRBD1,TRBJ2-7,.
CATSTSGQGRGNQPQHF,TGTGCCACCAGCACGTCGGGTCAGGGTCGGGGCAATCAGCCCCAGCATTTT,TRBV15,.,TRBJ1-5,.
CASSQAGTGKDTQYF,TGTGCCAGCAGCCAAGCCGGGACAGGGAAAGATACGCAGTATTTT,TRBV3-1/TRBV3-2,TRBD1,TRBJ2-3,.
CASTFRSNYGYTF,TGTGCCAGCACGTTCAGATCAAACTATGGCTACACCTTC,TRBV28,.,TRBJ1-2,.
CASSEMGYQTYEQYF,TGTGCCAGCAGTGAGATGGGCTATCAAACCTACGAGCAGTACTTC,TRBV2,.,TRBJ2-7,few
CASSRDRDGFGYTF,TGTGCCAGCAGCCGGGACAGGGACGGATTTGGCTACACCTTC,TRBV7-2,TRBD1,TRBJ1-2,few
CASSTGGRGNQPQHF,TGTGCCAGTAGTACAGGGGGCAGGGGCAATCAGCCCCAGCATTTT,TRBV19,TRBD1,TRBJ1-5,.
CASSLGWTGGTEAFF,TGTGCCAGCAGTTTAGGGTGGACAGGGGGGACTGAAGCTTTCTTT,TRBV27,TRBD1,TRBJ1-1,.
CATSVLLAGVETQYF,TGTGCCACCAGTGTCCTACTAGCGGGGGTTGAGACCCAGTACTTC,TRBV24-1,TRBD2,TRBJ2-5,.
CASRLLAGGSGELFF,TGTGCCAGCAGACTGCTGGCGGGGGGGTCCGGGGAGCTGTTTTTT,TRBV5-6,TRBD2,TRBJ2-2,.
CASSFDRATDTDTQYF,TGTGCCAGCAGTTTCGACAGGGCGACCGACACAGATACGCAGTATTTT,TRBV27,TRBD1,TRBJ2-3,.
CASSMTGLDTEAFF,TGTGCCAGCAGCATGACAGGGCTGGACACTGAAGCTTTCTTT,TRBV7-9,TRBD1,TRBJ1-1,.
CASSHHGGDTQYF,TGTGCCAGCAGCCACCACGGAGGGGATACGCAGTATTTT,TRBV3-1/TRBV3-2,.,TRBJ2-3,.
CASSERDSNSPLHF,TGTGCCAGCAGTGAGAGGGACAGTAATTCACCCCTCCACTTT,TRBV2,TRBD1,TRBJ1-6,few
CASSLETGSQPQHF,TGCGCCAGCAGCTTGGAGACAGGGTCCCAGCCCCAGCATTTT,TRBV5-1,TRBD1,TRBJ1-5,once
CASSIPSGVNTGELFF,TGTGCCAGCAGTATACCTAGCGGGGTGAACACCGGGGAGCTGTTTTTT,TRBV28,TRBD2,TRBJ2-2,.
CASRSGGSTDTQYF,TGCGCCAGCAGGAGCGGGGGGAGCACAGATACGCAGTATTTT,TRBV5-1,TRBD2,TRBJ2-3,.
CASSLGRDNEKLFF,TGTGCCAGCAGCTTAGGCCGGGATAATGAAAAACTGTTTTTT,TRBV11-2,.,TRBJ1-4,.
CASSSGQGELAIYF,TGTGCCAGCAGCTCGGGACAGGGCGAGCTCGCCATATATTTT,TRBV11-2,TRBD1,TRBJ1-3,.
CASRRNGGAEEQYF,TGTGCCAGCAGGCGCAACGGGGGGGCGGAGGAGCAGTACTTC,TRBV27,TRBD2,TRBJ2-7,.
CASSLLGGLGQETQYF,TGTGCCAGCAGCTTACTTGGGGGGTTAGGTCAAGAGACCCAGTACTTC,TRBV7-2,.,TRBJ2-5,.
CATKLAWRVDSNQPQHF,TGTGCCACCAAACTGGCCTGGCGGGTTGATAGCAATCAGCCCCAGCATTTT,TRBV24-1,.,TRBJ1-5,.
CASSYRGQLGYTF,TGCGCCAGCAGTTACAGGGGGCAGCTTGGCTACACCTTC,TRBV10-2,TRBD1,TRBJ1-2,once
CASSSSTRQGWNTEAFF,TGTGCCAGCAGTTCCTCGACCCGCCAGGGATGGAACACTGAAGCTTTCTTT,TRBV28,.,TRBJ1-1,.
CASSFLGSAGYEKLFF,TGTGCCAGCAGCTTTTTGGGTTCTGCCGGGTATGAAAAACTGTTTTTT,TRBV13,.,TRBJ1-4,.
CASRDRGNFNLFF,TGTGCCAGCAGGGACAGGGGCAATTTTAATCTGTTTTTT,TRBV27,TRBD1,TRBJ1-4,.
CASSTLAGGDNEQFF,TGCGCCAGCAGCACTCTAGCGGGGGGCGACAATGAGCAGTTCTTC,TRBV5-1,TRBD2,TRBJ2-1,.
CASSGGPIETEAFF,TGTGCCAGCAGCGGAGGGCCAATTGAGACTGAAGCTTTCTTT,TRBV7-2,.,TRBJ1-1,.
CSVEDQQGSAEQYF,TGCAGCGTTGAAGATCAACAGGGCTCCGCGGAGCAGTACTTC,TRBV29-1,.,TRBJ2-7,.
CAISAPRNSPLHF,TGTGCCATCAGTGCACCGAGAAATTCACCCCTCCACTTT,TRBV10-3,.,TRBJ1-6,.
CASSSQDIGQPQHF,TGTGCCAGTAGTTCCCAAGACATTGGCCAGCCCCAGCATTTT,TRBV19,.,TRBJ1-5,.
CASINTGGGNTIYF,TGTGCCAGCATCAATACAGGGGGAGGAAACACCATATATTTT,TRBV7-9,TRBD1,TRBJ1-3,.
CASSQDIGGNTGELFF,TGCGCCAGCAGCCAAGATATCGGAGGGAACACCGGGGAGCTGTTTTTT,TRBV4-3,.,TRBJ2-2,.
CAWSSGHLYEQYF,TGTGCCTGGAGTTCGGGTCACCTCTACGAGCAGTACTTC,TRBV30,.,TRBJ2-7,.
CASSHFDGTGEHEQYF,TGTGCCAGCAGCCACTTTGACGGGACAGGGGAACACGAGCAGTACTTC,TRBV14,TRBD1,TRBJ2-7,.
CASSWTSGGIGTGELFF,TGCGCCAGCAGCTGGACTAGCGGGGGGATTGGCACCGGGGAGCTGTTTTTT,TRBV5-1,TRBD2,TRBJ2-2,.
CASSLDSSTHSGNTIYF,TGTGCCAGCAGCTTAGACAGCTCGACACACTCTGGAAACACCATATATTTT,TRBV5-4,.,TRBJ1-3,.
CASAPGQGYEQYF,TGTGCCAGTGCACCGGGACAGGGATACGAGCAGTACTTC,TRBV19,TRBD1,TRBJ2-7,.
CASSLFGAEETQYF,TGTGCCAGCAGCTTGTTTGGGGCGGAGGAGACCCAGTACTTC,TRBV5-5,.,TRBJ2-5,.
CASSIPGQGNMNTEAFF,TGTGCCAGTAGTATTCCCGGACAGGGGAACATGAACACTGAAGCTTTCTTT,TRBV19,TRBD1,TRBJ1-1,few
CASSPDPPGTYGYTF,TGCGCCAGCAGCCCTGACCCGCCCGGGACTTATGGCTACACCTTC,TRBV5-1,.,TRBJ1-2,.
CSASKGGIAGTDTQYF,TGCAGTGCTAGTAAGGGAGGGATAGCGGGGACAGATACGCAGTATTTT,TRBV20-1,TRBD2,TRBJ2-3,.
CASSLGGDSPLHF,TGTGCCAGCAGCTTAGGGGGGGATTCACCCCTCCACTTT,TRBV11-3,.,TRBJ1-6,.
CASSRQYSNQPQHF,TGTGCCAGCAGTCGACAGTATAGCAATCAGCCCCAGCATTTT,TRBV6-4,.,TRBJ1-5,.